A single sample is the source of the 14 T cell receptor beta chains below, sequenced in a study of T-cell reconstitution after alpha-beta-depleted transplantation in children (TCRdb year 2016). The library was made by PCR. Reads for this sample came from an Illumina HiSeq 2500. To normalize quantification of the TCRbeta repertoire, the TCR libraries were built with molecular barcoding that relied on unique molecular identifiers. TCRdb's own reprocessing of the public reads used fastp at Q25 and MiXCR and kept productive beta chains. CDR3 protein duplicates are merged, each entry listing the most common genes and DNA. The sample yields approximately 490,000 distinct CDR3 sequences; approximately 12% were counted once. Approximately 5.4% of the sample comes from the top ten. The specimen was PBMCs from the stem cell graft donor, collected from the stem cell graft. The source is a human donor who donated a stem cell graft to a child with combined immunodeficiency.

This clonotype was found a few times. In nucleotides, the CDR3 is TGCGCCAGCAGCTTGGAGGGACTAGCGGGAGTTTCGGAGACCCAGTACTTC. Translated, it gives CASSLEGLAGVSETQYF. The rearrangement joins TRBV5-1 to TRBJ2-5; TRBD2 aligns across 14 bases. The CDR3 contains 17 residues. Trimming took 0 bases from V and 5 from J; bases not matched to a gene: 6. CDR1 is SGHRS and CDR2 is YFSETQ in the germline V gene. Together with reference TRBV5-1 and TRBJ2-5, the CDR3 gives the full variable domain: KAGVTQTPRYLIKTRGQQVTLSCSPISGHRSVSWYQQTPGQGLQFLFEYFSETQRNKGNFPGRFSGRQFSNSRSEMNVSTLELGDSALYLCASSLEGLAGVSETQYFGPGTRLLVL.

This clonotype was recorded a few times. The chain links TRBV4-3 to TRBJ1-4; the D is unclear. Germline loops: CDR1 LGHNA, CDR2 YSLEER. The V end lost 0 bases, the J end lost 7 bases, and 15 bases lay between the germline ends. This CDR3 contains 16 residues. The CDR3 coding sequence is TGCGCCAGCAGCCAAGATGGGTCGGGGTTGAGTGAAAAACTGTTTTTT. Translation: CASSQDGSGLSEKLFF.

The chain employs TRBV6-5 and TRBJ2-7; TRBD2 agrees at 7 bases. Per the germline V gene, CDR1 is MNHEY and CDR2 is SVGAGI. The CDR3 is 17 amino acids. J gave up 3 bases and V 4 bases, and 15 bases lay outside the gene matches. The chain's CDR3 is CASSSLTSANEFYEQYF. In DNA, the CDR3 is TGTGCCAGCAGTTCCTTAACTAGCGCCAATGAGTTCTACGAGCAGTACTTC.

Ten or more counts support this clonotype. The chain joins TRBV12-3 or TRBV12-4 to TRBJ2-7, with D uncertain. Trimming removed 5 bases at V and 3 bases at J, with 8 bases between. The length of the CDR3 is 12 residues. Here the CDR3 reads CASSPAFYEQYF. The DNA for the CDR3 is TGTGCCAGCAGTCCAGCCTTCTACGAGCAGTACTTC.

The V gene is TRBV4-1, the J gene TRBJ1-1; unclear D gene. This CDR3 is 14 amino acids long. The V gene's germline CDR1 is MGHRA and CDR2 YSYEKL. The V and J ends lost 8 bases and 1 base respectively, with 14 bases between them. CDR3 protein: CASLSPAGNTEAFF. Written as DNA, the CDR3 is TGCGCCAGCTTAAGCCCGGCAGGGAACACTGAAGCTTTCTTT.

This clonotype was recorded a few times. The rearrangement uses TRBV12-3 or TRBV12-4 and TRBJ2-3, with 10 positions matching TRBD1. There are 14 residues in the CDR3. V was clipped by 6 bases and J by 4 bases; unmatched bases: 4. The CDR3 region has the DNA TGTGCCAGCAGAGGGACAGGGGCCCCAGATACGCAGTATTTT. Translation gives CASRGTGAPDTQYF.

The V and J genes are TRBV6-2 or TRBV6-3 and TRBJ2-3; the D call may be TRBD1 or TRBD2 (5 bases each). This CDR3 comprises 15 residues. Deletions cut 6 bases from V and 2 bases from J, with 15 bases between. Germline V gene lookup returns CDR1 MNHEY and CDR2 SVGEGT. CDR3 bases: TGTGCCAGCAGCCTCCGGGACCGACCCACAGATACGCAGTATTTT. It codes for CASSLRDRPTDTQYF.

This clonotype showed up just a few times. The chain has TRBV7-2 and TRBJ1-2; 8 bases match TRBD1. J lost 8 bases, V lost 4 bases, and 6 bases had no gene match. The CDR3 extends over 13 amino acids. Germline V gene sequence: CDR1 SGHTA, CDR2 FQGNSA. CDR3 amino acids: CASSSTQGAGYTF. Here the CDR3 DNA reads TGTGCCAGCAGCTCAACCCAGGGGGCAGGCTACACCTTC.

The table lists this clonotype with a count of one. This chain joins TRBV5-1 and TRBJ2-5, with a tentative D call TRBD2 (5 bases). Trimming stripped 4 bases from V and 4 bases from J, with 20 bases between. The CDR3 runs to 16 residues. Germline V gene lookup returns CDR1 SGHRS and CDR2 YFSETQ. CDR3 in DNA: TGCGCCAGCAGCACTGAGGGTGGCCCCCCGGGAGAGACCCAGTACTTC. Translation gives CASSTEGGPPGETQYF.

The genes are TRBV7-3 and TRBJ2-3, with D maybe TRBD2 (6 bases). The CDR3 spans 15 residues. Trimming took off 3 bases at V and 1 base at J, with 11 bases between the two ends. CDR1 and CDR2 from the germline V gene are SGHTA and FQGTGA. The CDR3 loop is CASSFSGVGTDTQYF. In nucleotides, the CDR3 is TGTGCCAGCAGCTTTTCGGGAGTCGGCACAGATACGCAGTATTTT.

This clonotype was found a few times. This rearrangement joins TRBV4-3 to TRBJ2-1, with TRBD2 as a possible D gene (7 bases). The V gene's germline CDR1 is LGHNA and CDR2 YSLEER. Trimming took 2 bases from V and 7 from J, leaving 15 bases between them. This CDR3 spans 15 amino acids. CDR3 coding DNA: TGCGCCAGCAGCCAAACTTCGGGGGGCGCGAATGAGCAGTTCTTC. Its protein is CASSQTSGGANEQFF.

The V gene is TRBV28, the J gene TRBJ2-2; a possible D gene is TRBD2 (5 bases). From germline, CDR1 is MDHEN and CDR2 SYDVKM. CDR3 size: 13 residues. V shed 5 bases and J shed 4 bases, with 8 bases lying between them. CDR3 in DNA: TGTGCCAGCAGTCAACGGGGCACCGGGGAGCTGTTTTTT. Translation: CASSQRGTGELFF.

The chain uses TRBV27 and TRBJ2-7; 9 bases are shared with TRBD1. The CDR3 extends over 15 amino acids. The germline V gene has CDR1 MNHEY and CDR2 SMNVEV (reference sequence). After removal of 7 bases from V and 4 bases from J, the junction contained 11 bases not matched to a gene. The CDR3 spells CASINGQGPPYEQYF. CDR3 DNA sequence: TGTGCCAGCATAAATGGACAGGGGCCGCCTTACGAGCAGTACTTC.

The rearrangement uses TRBV5-1 and TRBJ1-1; TRBD1 might be the D (5 bases). Germline CDR1 and CDR2: SGHRS and YFSETQ. The CDR3 extends over 14 amino acids. Trimming left V 4 bases short and J 1 base short, with 11 bases between. The CDR3 coding sequence is TGCGCCAGCAGCAAAGGGACGGGGAACACTGAAGCTTTCTTT. Its protein is CASSKGTGNTEAFF.